A single sample is the source of the 26 T cell receptor beta chains below, sequenced in a study of blood T cell repertoires in COVID-19. Measured with immunoSEQ multiplex PCR; TCRdb has only the in-frame clones, and not every one. The repertoire holds about 200,000 clones, with roughly nine tenths as singletons. The sample consisted of peripheral blood. These receptor sequences come from a man aged 60-69 years with active or convalescent COVID-19.

The chain combines TRBV5-1 with TRBJ1-4; the match to TRBD1 covers 9 bases. V dropped 3 bases and J dropped 8; count of bases not matched to a gene: 8. The CDR3 contains 15 residues. CDR1 SGHRS and CDR2 YFSETQ come from the germline V gene. CDR3: CASSSGDREGEKLFF. DNA for the CDR3: TGCGCCAGCAGCTCGGGGGACAGGGAGGGAGAAAAACTGTTTTTT.

The chain has TRBV18 and TRBJ1-2; 7 bases are shared with TRBD1. CDR1 is KGHSH and CDR2 is LQKENI in the germline V gene. V lost 3 bases to trimming and J lost 5 bases; unmatched junction nucleotides: 9. The CDR3 has 15 amino acids. The CDR3 sequence is CASSPIDRVGYGYTF. The CDR3 DNA sequence: TGTGCCAGCTCACCTATCGACAGGGTCGGGTATGGCTACACCTTC.

The CDR3 loop is CASSPRDSGNTIYF. In DNA, the CDR3 is TGTGCCAGCTCACCGAGGGACTCTGGAAACACCATATATTTT. The chain recombines TRBV18 with TRBJ1-3; D uncertain. This CDR3 has 14 residues. Trimming shortened V by 3 bases and J by 0 bases, and 6 bases separated the two germline ends. Germline CDR1 reads KGHSH; CDR2 reads LQKENI.

V is TRBV5-1 and J is TRBJ1-1, with TRBD1 identical over 7 bases. The V gene's germline CDR1 is SGHRS and CDR2 YFSETQ. This CDR3 has 14 residues. Unmatched junction bases numbered 4, after V lost 4 bases and J lost 1 base. CDR3 in amino acids: CASSTGQQNTEAFF. CDR3 DNA: TGCGCCAGCAGCACGGGACAGCAGAACACTGAAGCTTTCTTT.

V usage is TRBV5-1 and J usage is TRBJ1-2; weak D call: TRBD1 (5 bases). Trimming left V 0 bases short and J 3 bases short, with 9 bases between. Germline values: CDR1 SGHRS, CDR2 YFSETQ. This CDR3 has 14 residues. CDR3 protein: CASSLGRGDYGYTF. Here the CDR3 DNA reads TGCGCCAGCAGCTTGGGCCGGGGGGACTATGGCTACACCTTC.

The chain combines TRBV2 with TRBJ1-6, with a tentative D call TRBD1 (5 bases). V lost 5 bases, J lost 16 bases, and 12 bases lay in between. The CDR3 runs 11 residues. The germline V gene encodes CDR1 SNHLY and CDR2 FYNNEI. CDR3 region: CASSNSGELHF. The CDR3 nucleotides read TGTGCCAGCAGTAACTCGGGGGAACTCCACTTT. The full variable domain, in which reference TRBV2 and TRBJ1-6 provide the parts outside the CDR3, is EPEVTQTPSHQVTQMGQEVILRCVPISNHLYFYWYRQILGQKVEFLVSFYNNEISEKSEIFDDQFSVERPDGSNFTLKIRSTKLEDSAMYFCASSNSGELHFGNGTRLTVT.

This clone occurred a few times. This chain connects TRBV5-4 to TRBJ2-1; D may be TRBD1 (5 bases). Trimming shortened V by 1 base and J by 12 bases, and 20 bases separated the two germline ends. Germline values: CDR1 SGHNT, CDR2 YYREEE (reference sequence). The CDR3 totals 15 residues. CDR3 amino acids: CASSLRGPGLIGQFF. Written as DNA, the CDR3 is TGTGCCAGCAGCTTGAGGGGCCCTGGGCTCATTGGGCAGTTCTTC.

As for this clone: Other DNA sequences in the same sample also yield this CDR3. J is TRBJ1-2 and V is TRBV6-1, with 7 bases matching TRBD1. With V trimmed by 3 bases and J by 3 bases, 4 bases remained unmatched. From germline, CDR1 is MNHNS and CDR2 SASEGT. The CDR3 spans 14 residues. CDR3 region: CASSDATGDYGYTF. The CDR3 DNA reads as TGTGCCAGCAGTGACGCTACAGGGGACTATGGCTACACCTTC.

This clone appeared once. The CDR3 loop reads CASSDRTGPYGYTF. In DNA, the CDR3 is TGTGCCAGCAGTGACAGGACAGGGCCTTATGGCTACACCTTC. The V gene is TRBV2, the J gene TRBJ1-2; 8 nucleotides align to TRBD1. Germline V gene lookup returns CDR1 SNHLY and CDR2 FYNNEI. The CDR3 extends over 14 amino acids. V lost 3 bases to trimming and J lost 5 bases; unmatched junction nucleotides: 5.

The chain couples TRBV5-4 to TRBJ1-1; 7 bases agree with TRBD1. Germline trimming cut 3 bases from V and 6 bases from J; bases unmatched to any gene: 11. CDR1 SGHNT and CDR2 YYREEE come from the germline V gene (reference sequence). The length of the CDR3 is 15 residues. CDR3 coding DNA: TGTGCCAGCAGCTACCAACAGGGGTTGGCAGCTGAAGCTTTCTTT. Translation: CASSYQQGLAAEAFF.

A single count supports this clone. This chain joins TRBV6-5 and TRBJ1-1, with TRBD1 identical over 8 bases. The CDR3 contains 15 residues. V lost 7 bases and J lost 1; bases outside the gene matches: 8. CDR1 is MNHEY, CDR2 SVGAGI, per germline. The CDR3 loop is CASISGGAGNTEAFF. CDR3 DNA sequence: TGTGCCAGCATTTCAGGGGGCGCCGGGAACACTGAAGCTTTCTTT.

The chain employs TRBV5-8 and TRBJ1-1; perhaps TRBD1 as D (5 bases). CDR3 length: 14 amino acids. Germline-derived CDR1 and CDR2 are SGHTS and YDEGEE. V was pared by 7 bases and J by 1 base, with 14 bases between. CDR3 in amino acids: CASDPGRENTEAFF. The CDR3 DNA reads TGTGCCAGCGACCCAGGGAGGGAGAACACTGAAGCTTTCTTT. The full variable domain, in which reference TRBV5-8 and TRBJ1-1 provide the parts outside the CDR3, is EAGVTQSPTHLIKTRGQQATLRCSPISGHTSVYWYQQALGLGLQFLLWYDEGEERNRGNFPPRFSGRQFPNYSSELNVNALELEDSALYLCASDPGRENTEAFFGQGTRLTVV.

The V call is TRBV12-2, the J call TRBJ1-6. TRBV12-2 corresponds to a pseudogene. This CDR3 contains 13 residues. DNA for the CDR3: TGTGCAAAACGACGGGGTGCAGATTCACCCCTCCACTTT. Residues: CAKRRGADSPLHF.

The gene calls are TRBV25-1 and TRBJ2-3; 11 positions agree with TRBD2. Trimming took 5 bases from V and 5 from J; bases not matched to a gene: 6. The CDR3 contains 15 residues. Germline CDR1 MGHDK, CDR2 SYGVNS. CDR3 coding DNA: TGTGCCAGCAGTCAGACTAGCGGGGCTGGAGATACGCAGTATTTT. It codes for CASSQTSGAGDTQYF.

The chain is built from TRBV30 and TRBJ1-2; D not resolved. Germline CDR1 and CDR2: GTSNPN and SVGIG (reference sequence). The CDR3 totals 14 residues. Trimming stripped 3 bases from V and 2 bases from J, with 13 bases between. The CDR3 reads CAWSWTVANYGYTF. CDR3 in DNA: TGTGCCTGGAGCTGGACTGTCGCAAACTATGGCTACACCTTC.

The sample holds one count of this clone. CDR3 sequence: CASSKVPTGPDYGYTF. In DNA form, the CDR3 reads TGTGCCAGCAGCAAAGTCCCGACAGGACCGGACTATGGCTACACCTTC. This chain uses TRBV21-1 with TRBJ1-2; the listed D gene, TRBD1, was not tested against the DNA. TRBV21-1 is an annotated pseudogene. This CDR3 region has 16 residues.

The chain links TRBV11-2 to TRBJ1-3, with D possibly TRBD1 on 6 matching bases. The CDR3 covers 15 residues. Germline CDR1 reads SGHAT; CDR2 reads FQNNGV. V was trimmed by 5 bases and J by 0 bases, leaving 11 bases between them. The CDR3 coding sequence is TGTGCCAGCAGCCCGGGACACAACTCTGGAAACACCATATATTTT. Translating gives CASSPGHNSGNTIYF.

The chain couples TRBV7-9 to TRBJ2-7; TRBD2 aligns across 8 bases. Germline assignment: CDR1 SEHNR and CDR2 FQNEAQ (reference sequence). The CDR3 is 14 residues long. Trimming took 2 bases from V and 6 from J; bases not matched to a gene: 6. The CDR3 DNA follows: TGTGCCAGCAGCTTAAATAGCCGGGGGGGCGAGCAGTACTTC. Protein product: CASSLNSRGGEQYF.

The rearrangement uses TRBV11-3 and TRBJ1-4, with D possibly matching TRBD1 (5 bases). Deletions cut 0 bases from V and 3 bases from J, with 14 bases between. The germline CDR1 and CDR2 sequences are SGHNT and YENEEA. This CDR3 spans 17 amino acids. In DNA form, the CDR3 reads TGTGCCAGCAGCTTAGATAGCCCCGGGGGGGCTAATGAAAAACTGTTTTTT. Translation: CASSLDSPGGANEKLFF.

The chain recombines TRBV10-3 with TRBJ1-5; TRBD1 agrees at 7 bases. The V gene's germline CDR1 is ENHRY and CDR2 SYGVKD. Unmatched junction bases numbered 6, after V lost 3 bases and J lost 4 bases. This CDR3 spans 15 amino acids. This CDR3 reads CAISDQGGVNQPQHF. CDR3 in DNA: TGTGCCATCAGTGATCAGGGGGGCGTGAATCAGCCCCAGCATTTT.

The genes are TRBV6-1 and TRBJ2-1, with a possible D match to TRBD2 (5 bases). Trimming shortened V by 2 bases and J by 12 bases, and 11 bases separated the two germline ends. Germline CDR1 MNHNS, CDR2 SASEGT. The CDR3 consists of 12 residues. CDR3 sequence: CASSELTRGQFF. Here the CDR3 DNA reads TGTGCCAGCAGTGAACTCACACGGGGGCAGTTCTTC.

The CDR3 DNA reads TGTGCCAGTAGCCGTCTCGGGATCGGTGGTGAAAAACTGTTTTTT. This translates into CASSRLGIGGEKLFF. The gene calls are TRBV19 and TRBJ1-4; D remains unclear. The CDR3 extends over 15 amino acids. Germline CDR1 and CDR2: LNHDA and SQIVND (reference sequence). V gave up 6 bases and J gave up 7 bases, with 18 bases separating them.

This clone is a singleton in its sample. V gene TRBV4-1 combines with J gene TRBJ2-2; D might be TRBD2 (5 bases). With 1 base removed from V and 2 bases from J, the gap between germline ends came to 8 bases. Germline loops: CDR1 MGHRA, CDR2 YSYEKL. CDR3 length: 15 residues. CDR3 bases: TGCGCCAGCAGCCAAGTGAGACTAAACACCGGGGAGCTGTTTTTT. It specifies CASSQVRLNTGELFF.

The chain links TRBV5-1 to TRBJ1-6; D may be TRBD1 (5 bases). CDR1 is SGHRS, CDR2 YFSETQ, per germline. The CDR3 is 15 residues long. The V end was cut by 7 bases, the J end by 7 bases, with 18 bases between. CDR3 loop: CASGTGRGENSPLHF. The CDR3 DNA reads TGCGCCAGCGGGACGGGGCGCGGGGAGAATTCACCCCTCCACTTT.

The rearrangement joins TRBV7-9 to TRBJ1-1; a weak D match, TRBD1 (5 bases). CDR1 and CDR2 from the germline V gene are SEHNR and FQNEAQ (reference sequence). The CDR3 is made up of 15 amino acids. V shed 1 base and J shed 2 bases, with 11 bases lying between them. The CDR3 sequence: CASSLGQSGNTEAFF. The CDR3 DNA reads as TGTGCCAGCAGCTTAGGACAGTCGGGTAACACTGAAGCTTTCTTT.

The chain recombines TRBV24-1 with TRBJ2-2, with D possibly being TRBD1 (5 bases). V was clipped by 1 base and J by 6 bases, with 8 bases between them. Germline CDR1 KGHDR, CDR2 SFDVKD. The CDR3 extends over 14 amino acids. The CDR3 is CATSDFQGSGELFF. For the CDR3, the DNA is TGTGCCACCAGTGATTTTCAGGGTTCCGGGGAGCTGTTTTTT.